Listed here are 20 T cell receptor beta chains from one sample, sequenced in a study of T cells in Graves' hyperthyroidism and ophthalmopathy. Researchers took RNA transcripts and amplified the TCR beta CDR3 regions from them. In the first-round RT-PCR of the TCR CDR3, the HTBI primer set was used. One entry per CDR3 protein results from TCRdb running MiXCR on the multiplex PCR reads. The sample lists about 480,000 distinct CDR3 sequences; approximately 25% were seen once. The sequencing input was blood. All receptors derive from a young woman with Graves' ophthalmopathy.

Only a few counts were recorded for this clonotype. CDR3 bases: TGTGCCAGCAGTCTAAGGAGGGGTAACTATGGCTACACCTTC. It is translated as CASSLRRGNYGYTF. The chain employs TRBV12-3 or TRBV12-4 and TRBJ1-2, with D maybe TRBD1 (5 bases). The CDR3 spans 14 residues. The ends were cut back, 5 bases at V and 1 base at J, with 11 bases in the middle.

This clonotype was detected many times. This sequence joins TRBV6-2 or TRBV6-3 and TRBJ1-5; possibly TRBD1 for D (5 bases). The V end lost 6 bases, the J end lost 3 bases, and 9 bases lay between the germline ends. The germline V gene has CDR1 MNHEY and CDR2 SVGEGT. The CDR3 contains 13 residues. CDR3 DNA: TGTGCCAGCAGCAAGGGACCCAATCAGCCCCAGCATTTT. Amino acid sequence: CASSKGPNQPQHF.

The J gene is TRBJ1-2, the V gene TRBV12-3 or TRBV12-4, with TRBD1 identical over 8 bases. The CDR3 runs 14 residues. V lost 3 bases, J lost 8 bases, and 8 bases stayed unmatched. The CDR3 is CASSFSDRVRGYTF. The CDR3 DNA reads TGTGCCAGCAGTTTCTCGGACAGGGTGCGGGGCTACACCTTC.

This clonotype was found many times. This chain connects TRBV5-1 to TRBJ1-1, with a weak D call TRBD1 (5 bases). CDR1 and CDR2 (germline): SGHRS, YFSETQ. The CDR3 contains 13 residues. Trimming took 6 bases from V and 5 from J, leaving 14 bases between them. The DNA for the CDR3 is TGCGCCAGCACCGACACTCAGGGAACTGAAGCTTTCTTT. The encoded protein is CASTDTQGTEAFF.

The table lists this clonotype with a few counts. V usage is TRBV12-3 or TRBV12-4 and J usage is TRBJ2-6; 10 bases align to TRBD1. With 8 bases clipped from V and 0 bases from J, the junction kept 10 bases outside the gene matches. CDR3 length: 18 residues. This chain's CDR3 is CASADPGTGDSGANVLTF. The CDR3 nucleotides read TGTGCCAGCGCCGACCCCGGGACAGGGGACTCTGGGGCCAACGTCCTGACTTTC.

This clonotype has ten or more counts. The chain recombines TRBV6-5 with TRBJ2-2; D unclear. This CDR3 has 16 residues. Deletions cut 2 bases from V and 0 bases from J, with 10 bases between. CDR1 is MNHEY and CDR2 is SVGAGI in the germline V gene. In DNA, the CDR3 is TGTGCCAGCAGTTACCAGAAAATCGCGAACACCGGGGAGCTGTTTTTT. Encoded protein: CASSYQKIANTGELFF.

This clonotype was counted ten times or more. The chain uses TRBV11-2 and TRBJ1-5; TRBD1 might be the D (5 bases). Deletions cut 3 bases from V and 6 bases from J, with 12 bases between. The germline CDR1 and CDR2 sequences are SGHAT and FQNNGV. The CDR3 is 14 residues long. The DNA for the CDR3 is TGTGCCAGCAGCTTTGGGGGGTCGGCTCAGCCCCAGCATTTT. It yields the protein CASSFGGSAQPQHF. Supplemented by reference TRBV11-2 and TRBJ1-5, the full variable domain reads EAGVAQSPRYKIIEKRQSVAFWCNPISGHATLYWYQQILGQGPKLLIQFQNNGVVDDSQLPKDRFSAERLKGVDSTLKIQPAKLEDSAVYLCASSFGGSAQPQHFGDGTRLSIL.

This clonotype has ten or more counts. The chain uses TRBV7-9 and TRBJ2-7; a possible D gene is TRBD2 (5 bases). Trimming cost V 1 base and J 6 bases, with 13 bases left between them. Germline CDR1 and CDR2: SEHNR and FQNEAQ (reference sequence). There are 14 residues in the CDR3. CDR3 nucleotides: TGTGCCAGCAGCTTAGGGCTAGGGAGCCGCGAGCAGTACTTC. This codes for CASSLGLGSREQYF.

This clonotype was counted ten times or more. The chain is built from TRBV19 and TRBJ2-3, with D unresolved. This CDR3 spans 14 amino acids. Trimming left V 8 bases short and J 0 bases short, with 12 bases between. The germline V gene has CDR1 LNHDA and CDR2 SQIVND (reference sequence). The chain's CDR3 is CASGIDDSTDTQYF. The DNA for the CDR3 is TGTGCCAGTGGAATCGATGATAGCACAGATACGCAGTATTTT.

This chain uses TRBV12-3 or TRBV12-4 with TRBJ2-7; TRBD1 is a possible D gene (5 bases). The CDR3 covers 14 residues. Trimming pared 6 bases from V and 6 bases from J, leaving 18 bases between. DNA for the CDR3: TGTGCCAGCAGACCGTGGTGGGGCGGAAGCGAGCAGTACTTC. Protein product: CASRPWWGGSEQYF.

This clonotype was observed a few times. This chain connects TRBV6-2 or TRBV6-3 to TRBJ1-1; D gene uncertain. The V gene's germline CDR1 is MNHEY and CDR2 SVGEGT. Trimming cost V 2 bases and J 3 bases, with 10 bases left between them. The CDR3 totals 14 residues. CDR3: CASSYVAEDTEAFF. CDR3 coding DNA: TGTGCCAGCAGTTACGTAGCGGAGGACACTGAAGCTTTCTTT.

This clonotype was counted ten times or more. CDR3 protein: CASSLITSGANVLTF. The CDR3 coding sequence is TGTGCCAGCAGTTTAATCACCTCTGGGGCCAACGTCCTGACTTTC. The chain is built from TRBV6-2 or TRBV6-3 and TRBJ2-6; D unresolved. CDR1 MNHEY and CDR2 SVGEGT come from the germline V gene. This CDR3 has 15 amino acids. V lost 4 bases and J lost 0, with 7 bases in between.

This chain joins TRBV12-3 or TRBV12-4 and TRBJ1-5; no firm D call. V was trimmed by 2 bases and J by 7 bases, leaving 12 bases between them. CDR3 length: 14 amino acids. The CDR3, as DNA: TGTGCCAGCAGTTTACATTGGGAGAAGCAGCCCCAGCATTTT. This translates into CASSLHWEKQPQHF.

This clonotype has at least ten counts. CDR3 in DNA: TGTGCCACCAGGGACACACAAAACACTGAAGCTTTCTTT. It specifies CATRDTQNTEAFF. The V call is TRBV12-3 or TRBV12-4, the J call TRBJ1-1, with a possible D match to TRBD1 (6 bases). The CDR3 length is 13 residues. Trimming pared 10 bases from V and 2 bases from J, leaving 14 bases between.

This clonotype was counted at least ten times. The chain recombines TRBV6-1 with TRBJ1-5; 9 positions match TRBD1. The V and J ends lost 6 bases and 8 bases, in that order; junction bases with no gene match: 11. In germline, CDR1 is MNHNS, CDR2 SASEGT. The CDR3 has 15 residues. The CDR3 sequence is CASSQGQGPFKPQHF. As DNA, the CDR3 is TGTGCCAGCAGCCAGGGACAGGGTCCTTTTAAGCCCCAGCATTTT.

CDR3 in DNA: TGTGCCAGCAACCTTGGGAGGGGGCGGGGGAAAGAGACCCAGTACTTC. Protein: CASNLGRGRGKETQYF. V usage is TRBV11-2 and J usage is TRBJ2-5; either TRBD1 or TRBD2 may fit D (7 bases each). Germline CDR1 reads SGHAT; CDR2 reads FQNNGV. The V end lost 7 bases, the J end lost 3 bases, and 21 bases lay between the germline ends. The CDR3 loop spans 16 amino acids.

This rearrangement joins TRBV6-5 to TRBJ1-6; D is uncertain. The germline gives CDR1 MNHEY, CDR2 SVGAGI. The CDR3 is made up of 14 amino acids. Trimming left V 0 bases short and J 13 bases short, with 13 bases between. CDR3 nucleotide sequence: TGTGCCAGCAGTTACTCCACCCAAGGGTATCCCCTCCACTTT. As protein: CASSYSTQGYPLHF.

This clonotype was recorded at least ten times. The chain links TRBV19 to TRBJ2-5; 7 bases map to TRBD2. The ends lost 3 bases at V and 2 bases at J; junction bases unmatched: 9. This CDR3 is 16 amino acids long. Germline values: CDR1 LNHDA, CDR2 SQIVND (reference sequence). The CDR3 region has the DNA TGTGCCAGTAGTATGGGGCTGACGGGAGGTCAAGAGACCCAGTACTTC. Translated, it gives CASSMGLTGGQETQYF. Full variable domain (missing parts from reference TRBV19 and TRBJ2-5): DGGITQSPKYLFRKEGQNVTLSCEQNLNHDAMYWYRQDPGQGLRLIYYSQIVNDFQKGDIAEGYSVSREKKESFPLTVTSAQKNPTAFYLCASSMGLTGGQETQYFGPGTRLLVL.

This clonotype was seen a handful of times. In nucleotides, the CDR3 is TGTGCCACCAGCAGAAGACAGGGCCGGGAGACCCAGTACTTC. Its protein product is CATSRRQGRETQYF. The V and J genes are TRBV15 and TRBJ2-5; TRBD1 matches 7 bases. Germline loops: CDR1 LNHNV, CDR2 YYDKDF (reference sequence). V lost 2 bases, J lost 5 bases, and 5 bases stayed unmatched. The CDR3 is made up of 14 amino acids. Full variable domain (outside the CDR3, taken from reference TRBV15 and TRBJ2-5): DAMVIQNPRYQVTQFGKPVTLSCSQTLNHNVMYWYQQKSSQAPKLLFHYYDKDFNNEADTPDNFQSRRPNTSFCFLDIRSPGLGDTAMYLCATSRRQGRETQYFGPGTRLLVL.

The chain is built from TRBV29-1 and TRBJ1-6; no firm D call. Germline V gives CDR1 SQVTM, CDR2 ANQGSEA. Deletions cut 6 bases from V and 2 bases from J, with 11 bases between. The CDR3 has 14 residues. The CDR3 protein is CSVTDQAYNSPLHF. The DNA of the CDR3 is TGCAGCGTAACGGACCAGGCCTATAATTCACCCCTCCACTTT. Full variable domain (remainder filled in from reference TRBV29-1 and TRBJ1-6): SAVISQKPSRDICQRGTSLTIQCQVDSQVTMMFWYRQQPGQSLTLIATANQGSEATYESGFVIDKFPISRPNLTFSTLTVSNMSPEDSSIYLCSVTDQAYNSPLHFGNGTRLTVT.